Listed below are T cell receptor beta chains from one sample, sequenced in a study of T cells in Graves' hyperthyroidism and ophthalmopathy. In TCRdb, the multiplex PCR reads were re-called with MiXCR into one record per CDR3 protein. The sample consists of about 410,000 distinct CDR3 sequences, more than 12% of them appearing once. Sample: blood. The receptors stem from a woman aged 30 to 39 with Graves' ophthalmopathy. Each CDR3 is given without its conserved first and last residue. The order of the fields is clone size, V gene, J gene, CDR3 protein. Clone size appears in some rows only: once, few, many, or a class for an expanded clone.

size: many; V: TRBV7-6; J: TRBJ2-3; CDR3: ASSLTTGLAVDVSDTQY
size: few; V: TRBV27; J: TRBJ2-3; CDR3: ASWGHRDSTDTQY
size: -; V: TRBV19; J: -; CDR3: ASSDRGGLDEQF
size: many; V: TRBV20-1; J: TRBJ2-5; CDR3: SDRERETQY
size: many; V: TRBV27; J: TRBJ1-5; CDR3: ASRRQGGQPQH
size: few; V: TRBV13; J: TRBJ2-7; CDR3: ASSPRDKIYEQY
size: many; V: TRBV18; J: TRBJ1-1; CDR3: ASSPEARSQNTEAF
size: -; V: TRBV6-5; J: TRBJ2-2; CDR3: ASSYLAANTGELF
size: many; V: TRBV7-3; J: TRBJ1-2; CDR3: ASSPGGVPYGYT
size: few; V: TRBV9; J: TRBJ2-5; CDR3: ASSLSTSGGPPPETQY
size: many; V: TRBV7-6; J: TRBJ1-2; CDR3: ASSSEDRYGYT
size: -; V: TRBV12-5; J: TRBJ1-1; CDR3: ASGLLARNTEAF
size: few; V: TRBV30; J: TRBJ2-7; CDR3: AWSVGSYEQY
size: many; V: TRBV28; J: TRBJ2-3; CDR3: ASSFPLEQLYSTDTQY
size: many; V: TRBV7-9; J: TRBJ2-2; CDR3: ASSSTKWSGQGNTGELF
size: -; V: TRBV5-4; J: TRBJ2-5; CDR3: ASSLARGRETQY
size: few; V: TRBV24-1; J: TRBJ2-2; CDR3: ATASTLPGETNTGELF
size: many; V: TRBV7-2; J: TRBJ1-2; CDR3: ASSLGGQGRSYT
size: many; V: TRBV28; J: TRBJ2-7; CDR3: ASSLSYSNRDEQY
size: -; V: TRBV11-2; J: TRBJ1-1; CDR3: ASSSGGKNTEAF
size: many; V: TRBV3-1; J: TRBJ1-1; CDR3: ASSRDRGHTEAF
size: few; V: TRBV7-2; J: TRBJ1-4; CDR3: ASSLGDRREKPF
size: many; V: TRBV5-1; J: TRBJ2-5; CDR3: ASSLAQGIETQY
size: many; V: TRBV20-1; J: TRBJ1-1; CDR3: SAGRSNTEAF
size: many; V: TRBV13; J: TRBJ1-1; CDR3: ASSFGRRSEAF
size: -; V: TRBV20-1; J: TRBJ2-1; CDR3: SANPTRWTGRYNEQF
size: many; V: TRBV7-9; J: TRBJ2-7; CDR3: ASSYGQGDEQY
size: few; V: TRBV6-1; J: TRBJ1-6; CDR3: ATQTGLAYNSPLH
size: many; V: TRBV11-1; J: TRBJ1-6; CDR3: ASSPDTGGWSPLH
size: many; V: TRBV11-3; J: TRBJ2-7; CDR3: ASSEEMTGGTYEQY
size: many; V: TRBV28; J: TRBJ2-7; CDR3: ASSFGDSNYEQY
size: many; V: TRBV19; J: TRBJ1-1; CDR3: ASSTPGGRSTEAF
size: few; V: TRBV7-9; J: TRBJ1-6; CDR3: ASSLVTGELFNSPLH
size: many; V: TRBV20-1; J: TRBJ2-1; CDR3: SATDTTYNEQF
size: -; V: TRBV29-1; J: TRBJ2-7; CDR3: SVEESSYEQY
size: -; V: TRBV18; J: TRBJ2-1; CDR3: ASSPTGGFYNEQF
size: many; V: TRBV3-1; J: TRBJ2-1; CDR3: ASSQDDLAGGSSSYNEQF
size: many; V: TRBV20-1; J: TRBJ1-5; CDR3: SARRDSSNQPQH
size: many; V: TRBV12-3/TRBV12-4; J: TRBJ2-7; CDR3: ASRGSHLSSYEQY
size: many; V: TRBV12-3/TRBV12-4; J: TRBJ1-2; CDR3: ASKSGTGGFGYT
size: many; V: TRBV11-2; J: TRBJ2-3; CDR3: ASSLRGSGPRRDTQY
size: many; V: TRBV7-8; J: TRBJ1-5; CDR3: ASSPAGPINQPQH
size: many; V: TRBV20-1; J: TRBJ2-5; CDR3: SARRQEQETQY
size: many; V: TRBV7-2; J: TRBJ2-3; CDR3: ASSWGTGGSDTQY
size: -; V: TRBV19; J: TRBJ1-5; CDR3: ASSIAGESNQPQH
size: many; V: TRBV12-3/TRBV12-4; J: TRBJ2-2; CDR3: ASRGAGGSGELF